This TCR beta chain comes out of a study of cytomegalovirus exposure and HLA in healthy donors. Findings and limits, study-wide: The dataset shows that most TCR sequences were rare, while some public TCRs occurred in many donors. Under in vitro conditions, three CMV-associated chains were confirmed as specific for CMV antigens.

CDR3 length equals 14 residues. V was cut by 8 bases and J by 2 bases, with 12 bases left in between. Germline CDR1 and CDR2: SEHNR and FQNEAQ (reference sequence). To note about this clone: Its target is not known.

Produced via immunoSEQ multiplex PCR; TCRdb's table is partial and in-frame only. Of 200,000 to 250,000 clones in the sample, around 86% were seen once. The origin of this receptor is a woman aged 18-29 years in good health and CMV-seropositive. Sequenced sample: PBMCs. The rearrangement links TRBV7-9 to TRBJ1-4; perhaps TRBD1 as D (5 bases). DNA for the CDR3: TGTGCCAGCGTAGGGGAGGAGACTAATGAAAAACTGTTTTTT. Its translation: CASVGEETNEKLFF. Variable domain in full (rest from reference TRBV7-9 and TRBJ1-4): DTGVSQNPRHKITKRGQNVTFRCDPISEHNRLYWYRQTLGQGPEFLTYFQNEAQLEKSRLLSDRFSAERPKGSFSTLEIQRTEQGDSAMYLCASVGEETNEKLFFGSGTQLSVL.